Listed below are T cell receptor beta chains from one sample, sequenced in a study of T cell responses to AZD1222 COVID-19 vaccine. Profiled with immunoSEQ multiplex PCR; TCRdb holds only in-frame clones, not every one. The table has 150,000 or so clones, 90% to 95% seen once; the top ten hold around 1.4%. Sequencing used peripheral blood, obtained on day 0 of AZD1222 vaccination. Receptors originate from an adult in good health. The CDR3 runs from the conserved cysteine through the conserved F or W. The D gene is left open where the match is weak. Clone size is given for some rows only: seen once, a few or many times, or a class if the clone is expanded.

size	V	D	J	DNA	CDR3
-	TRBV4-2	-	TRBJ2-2	TGTGCCAGCAGCCAAGTTCGGGGCAGGGAGCTGTTTTTT	CASSQVRGRELFF
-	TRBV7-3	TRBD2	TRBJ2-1	TGTGCCAGCAGCCCAAGACTAGCGGGAGAGTTGAATGAGCAGTTCTTC	CASSPRLAGELNEQFF
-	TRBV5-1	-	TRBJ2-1	TGCGCCAGCAGCTTGGCGTATGAGCAGTTCTTC	CASSLAYEQFF
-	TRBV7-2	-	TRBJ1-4	TGTGCCAGCAGCTTAGGGAGAATTAATGAAAAACTGTTTTTT	CASSLGRINEKLFF
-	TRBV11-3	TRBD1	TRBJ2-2	TGTGCCAGCAGCTTGAGACAGGGGAGGAACACCGGGGAGCTGTTTTTT	CASSLRQGRNTGELFF
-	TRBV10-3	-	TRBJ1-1	TGTGCCATCCGGAGGTTCATGAACACTGAAGCTTTCTTT	CAIRRFMNTEAFF
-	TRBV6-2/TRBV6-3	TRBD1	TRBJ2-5	TGTGCCAGCAGTTACATCGGGCAGGGGGTGAAAGAGACCCAGTACTTC	CASSYIGQGVKETQYF
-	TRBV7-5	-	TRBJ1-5	TGTGCCAGAAGCTTACATCGGCAGGGGTACGGTCAGCCCCAGCATTTT	CARSLHRQGYGQPQHF
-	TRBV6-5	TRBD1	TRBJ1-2	TGTGCCAGCATCCCGCGGACAGGGGTCTATGGCTACACCTTC	CASIPRTGVYGYTF
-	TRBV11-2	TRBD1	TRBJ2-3	TGTGCCAGCAGCTTAGTCAGGGGGCGCGGAGATACGCAGTATTTT	CASSLVRGRGDTQYF
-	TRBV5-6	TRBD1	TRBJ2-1	TGTGCCAGCAGCGGGCCAGGGGGCAATGAGCAGTTCTTC	CASSGPGGNEQFF
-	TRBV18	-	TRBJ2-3	TGTGCCAGCTCACCGACAGGACACCTGGGGACAGATACGCAGTATTTT	CASSPTGHLGTDTQYF
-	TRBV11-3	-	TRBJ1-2	TGTGCCAGCAGCTTGGGGGCTAACTATGGCTACACCTTC	CASSLGANYGYTF
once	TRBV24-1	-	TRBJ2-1	TGTGCCACCAGTGATTTGGGAGATCTCAATGAGCAGTTCTTC	CATSDLGDLNEQFF
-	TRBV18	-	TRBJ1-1	TGTGCCAGCTCAAATTCCGGTAACACTGAAGCTTTCTTT	CASSNSGNTEAFF
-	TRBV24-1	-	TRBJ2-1	TGTGCCACCAGTGACCCTGGGCCGGGTGAGCAGTTCTTC	CATSDPGPGEQFF
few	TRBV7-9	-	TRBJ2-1	TGTGCCAGCAGCTTCCGGGAAAGCTCCTACAATGAGCAGTTCTTC	CASSFRESSYNEQFF
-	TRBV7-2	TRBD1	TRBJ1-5	TGTGCCAGCAGCCAGGACAGGGGGCTAACTCAGCCCCAGCATTTT	CASSQDRGLTQPQHF
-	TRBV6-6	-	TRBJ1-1	TGTGCCAGCAGTTACTCAGAGGGGACTGAAGCTTTCTTT	CASSYSEGTEAFF
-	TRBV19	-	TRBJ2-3	TGTGCCAGTAGTATAGATCGCGCCCTCGGGGGAGGTACGCAGTATTTT	CASSIDRALGGGTQYF
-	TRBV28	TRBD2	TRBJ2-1	TGTGCCAGCAGCCCCCTAGCGGATAACTACAATGAGCAGTTCTTC	CASSPLADNYNEQFF
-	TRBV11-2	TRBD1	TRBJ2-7	TGTGCCAGCAGCTGGGGACAGTCGGTCTACGAGCAGTACTTC	CASSWGQSVYEQYF
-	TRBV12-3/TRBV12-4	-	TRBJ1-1	TGTGCCAGCAGTTTTTCCACTGAAGCTTTCTTT	CASSFSTEAFF
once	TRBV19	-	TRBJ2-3	TGTGCCAGTAGTATGGGTTTCCAGAATACGCAGTATTTT	CASSMGFQNTQYF
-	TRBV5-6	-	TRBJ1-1	TGTGCCAGCAGCTTGGTGTCAGGAGGGAGAAACACTGAAGCTTTCTTT	CASSLVSGGRNTEAFF
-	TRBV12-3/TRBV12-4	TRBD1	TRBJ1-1	TGTGCCAGCAGCCGTGGGACAGTTGAAGCTTTCTTT	CASSRGTVEAFF
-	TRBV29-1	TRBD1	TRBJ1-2	TGCAGCGTGGACGTGGGGACAGGGTGGAGGGGCTACACCTTC	CSVDVGTGWRGYTF
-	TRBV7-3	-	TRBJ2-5	TGTGCCAGCAGCTCTATAGGTGGGGAGACCCAGTACTTC	CASSSIGGETQYF
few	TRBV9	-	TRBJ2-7	TGTGCCAGCAGCCTCGGGTCTAGCCCCTCCTACGAGCAGTACTTC	CASSLGSSPSYEQYF
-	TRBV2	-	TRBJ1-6	TGTGCCAGCAGCGCCCGGACAGCATCGTCCCTCCACTTT	CASSARTASSLHF
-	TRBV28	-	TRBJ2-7	TGTGCCAGCAGTACCCCCTCCTACGAGCAGTACTTC	CASSTPSYEQYF
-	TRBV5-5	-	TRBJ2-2	TGTGCCAGCAGCTTGTGGTTCCGGGTTGGCACCGGGGAGCTGTTTTTT	CASSLWFRVGTGELFF
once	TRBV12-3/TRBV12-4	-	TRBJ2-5	TGTGCCAGCAGTTTAGGGGAGACCCAGTACTTC	CASSLGETQYF
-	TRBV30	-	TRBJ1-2	TGTGCCTGGAGTGTTTCCAGGGACTATGGCTACACCTTC	CAWSVSRDYGYTF
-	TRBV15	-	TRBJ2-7	TGTGCCACCAGCAGCGGGACTCAAAGCGAGCAGTACTTC	CATSSGTQSEQYF
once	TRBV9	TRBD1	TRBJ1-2	TGTGCCAGCAGCGTATCCCGACAGGGGACCTATGGCTACACCTTC	CASSVSRQGTYGYTF
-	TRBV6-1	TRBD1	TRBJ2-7	TGTGCCAGCAGTGAAGCTCCCCAGGGGGCGCGAGAAGAGCAGTACTTC	CASSEAPQGAREEQYF
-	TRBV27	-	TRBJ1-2	TGTGCCAGCAGTTTATTGGGGAACTATGGCTACACCTTC	CASSLLGNYGYTF
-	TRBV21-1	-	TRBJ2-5	TGTGCCAGCAGCAAAATTTACCTCCTGGGAGAGACCCAGTACTTC	CASSKIYLLGETQYF
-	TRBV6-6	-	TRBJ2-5	TGTGCCAGCAGTTACACAGGAGTGGCAGAGACCCAGTACTTC	CASSYTGVAETQYF
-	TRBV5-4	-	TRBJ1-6	TGTGCCAGCAGTTCAAACGAGTTCACCCTCCACTTT	CASSSNEFTLHF
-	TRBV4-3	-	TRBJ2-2	TGCGCCAGCAGCCAAGATTCAGGTCCCACCGGGGAGCTGTTTTTT	CASSQDSGPTGELFF
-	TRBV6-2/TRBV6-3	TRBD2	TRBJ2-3	TGTGCCAGCAGTTACCCACCGGGGGGGCCTCATCGAGATACGCAGTATTTT	CASSYPPGGPHRDTQYF
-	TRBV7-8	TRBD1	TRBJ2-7	TGTGCCAGCAGCCCAGCAGGGGGTATTCAGCAGTACTTC	CASSPAGGIQQYF
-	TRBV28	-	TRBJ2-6	TGTGCCAGCTATGGGGGATCTGGGGCCAACGTCCTGACTTTC	CASYGGSGANVLTF
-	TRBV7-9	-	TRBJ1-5	TGTGCCAGCAGGCGGGTAGGCGGCAATCAGCCCCAGCATTTT	CASRRVGGNQPQHF
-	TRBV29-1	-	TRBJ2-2	TGCAGCGTTGTGATTGGAGGGGCCGGGGAGCTGTTTTTT	CSVVIGGAGELFF
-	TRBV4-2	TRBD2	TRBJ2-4	TGTGCCAGCAGCCCCGCCGGGACTAGCGGAACGATAGCCAAAAACATTCAGTACTTC	CASSPAGTSGTIAKNIQYF
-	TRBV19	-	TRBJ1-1	TGTGCCAGTACTGCGAGACACTCGACCACTGAAGCTTTCTTT	CASTARHSTTEAFF
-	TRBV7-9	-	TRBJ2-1	TGTGCCAGCAGCTCCAGGGTCTCCTCGGAGCAGTTCTTC	CASSSRVSSEQFF
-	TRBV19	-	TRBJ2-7	TGTGCCAGTAGTATCTCCGGGGGTTCTCCTACCTACGAGCAGTACTTC	CASSISGGSPTYEQYF
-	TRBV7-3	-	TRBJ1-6	TGTGCCAGCAGCGCCCTCCCGAGCCGGAATTCACCCCTCCACTTT	CASSALPSRNSPLHF
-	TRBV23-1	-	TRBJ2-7	TGCGCCAGCAGTCTGGACTGGGGGGACGAGCAGTACTTC	CASSLDWGDEQYF
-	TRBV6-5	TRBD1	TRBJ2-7	TGTGCCAGCAGTCGAGACCGGACAGGGACCGAGCAGTACTTC	CASSRDRTGTEQYF
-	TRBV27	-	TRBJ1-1	TGTGCCAGCAGCGAAGGGACTGAAGCTTTCTTT	CASSEGTEAFF
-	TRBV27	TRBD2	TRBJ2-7	TGTGCCAGCAGTTCCTCCGGGACTACGTACGAGCAGTACTTC	CASSSSGTTYEQYF
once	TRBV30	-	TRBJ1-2	TGTGCCTGGGGCCCCGGTGGTGGCTACACCTTC	CAWGPGGGYTF
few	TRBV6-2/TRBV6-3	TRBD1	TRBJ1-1	TGTGCCAGCAGTCACCCTCCCGGGACAGGGAGTCACACTGAAGCTTTCTTT	CASSHPPGTGSHTEAFF
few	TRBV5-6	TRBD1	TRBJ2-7	TGTGCCAGCAGCCCAGGGGGACAGGCGGGGTACGAGCAGTACTTC	CASSPGGQAGYEQYF